These T cell receptor beta chains were read from a single sample in a study of T-cell reconstitution after alpha-beta-depleted transplantation in children. MiXCR, applied by TCRdb to the PCR reads, yields one record per CDR3 protein. In the table there are a few hundred thousand distinct CDR3 sequences, about a tenth of which are singletons. This specimen consisted of PBMCs from the stem cell graft donor, obtained from the stem cell graft. The receptors derive from a human donor who donated a stem cell graft to a child with acute myeloid leukemia. Each CDR3 is given with its conserved first and last residue. The D gene is left open where the match is weak. Clone size is stated in some rows and not others, as once, few, many or a class when expanded.

TRBD2	few	TRBV7-8	TRBJ2-1	TGTGCCAGCAGCGTTCCTAGCGGGAGTATTTACAATGAGCAGTTCTTC	CASSVPSGSIYNEQFF
.	once	TRBV11-2	TRBJ2-2	TGTGCCAGCAGCTTTATTAGCGGCACCGGGGAGCTGTTTTTT	CASSFISGTGELFF
TRBD1	.	TRBV10-3	TRBJ2-2	TGTGCCATCCCCACCGGGACAGGGCTGTTGAACACCGGGGAGCTGTTTTTT	CAIPTGTGLLNTGELFF
TRBD2	few	TRBV12-3/TRBV12-4	TRBJ2-1	TGTGCCAGCAGTTTAGCTGGTAGCGGGGGGGAGCAGTTCTTC	CASSLAGSGGEQFF
TRBD1	.	TRBV20-1	TRBJ2-7	TGCAGTGCTACCATCCCGGGACAGGGTTCCTACGAGCAGTACTTC	CSATIPGQGSYEQYF
.	many	TRBV12-3/TRBV12-4	TRBJ2-3	TGTGCCAGCAGTTTAGCGCGGGGCCCAACCTCCACAGATACGCAGTATTTT	CASSLARGPTSTDTQYF
.	.	TRBV6-1	TRBJ2-5	TGTGCCACCGCGGCCGGGCTATTTCCAGAGACCCAGTACTTC	CATAAGLFPETQYF
TRBD1	few	TRBV5-1	TRBJ2-1	TGCGCCAGCAGCTTGTGGACAGGTAACAATGAGCAGTTCTTC	CASSLWTGNNEQFF
.	many	TRBV5-6	TRBJ1-4	TGTGCCAGCAGCTTGAGGGCATACGGCGAAAAACTGTTTTTT	CASSLRAYGEKLFF
.	few	TRBV20-1	TRBJ2-7	TGCAGTGCTAGAGGGGGCAGTTTAAGGTCCGAGCAGTACTTC	CSARGGSLRSEQYF
.	.	TRBV12-3/TRBV12-4	TRBJ2-1	TGTGCCAGCAGTCTCCCGCGGACGGGCGGGGATGAGCAGTTCTTC	CASSLPRTGGDEQFF
.	few	TRBV12-3/TRBV12-4	TRBJ1-3	TGCGCCTCAAGGTCTCTTGGGGGGCCTGGAAACACCATATATTTT	CASRSLGGPGNTIYF
TRBD2	.	TRBV6-4	TRBJ2-1	TGTGCCAGCAGTGAAGAATTCGGGACTAGCGGGGGCAATGAGCAGTTCTTC	CASSEEFGTSGGNEQFF
TRBD2	few	TRBV3-1	TRBJ2-5	TGTGCCAGCAGCCCGACTAGCGGGGGGCGGGGGACCCAGTACTTC	CASSPTSGGRGTQYF
.	.	TRBV20-1	TRBJ2-7	TGCAGTGCTAAGGCGCTAAACGCGGGAAGCTCCTACGAGCAGTACTTC	CSAKALNAGSSYEQYF
TRBD2	many	TRBV5-1	TRBJ2-3	TGCGCCAGCAGCAGGCGGGAGGCCCGCACAGATACGCAGTATTTT	CASSRREARTDTQYF
.	few	TRBV6-5	TRBJ2-1	TGTGCCAGCAGTTCAACTGGGGAAAAACACGGGGAGCAGTTCTTC	CASSSTGEKHGEQFF
.	many	TRBV10-3	TRBJ1-1	TGTGCCATCAGCGACTTAGACCGAATAGAAGCTTTCTTT	CAISDLDRIEAFF
TRBD2	.	TRBV20-1	TRBJ2-1	TGCAGTGCTAGTCGATTGGCTAGCGGCTACTACAATGAGCAGTTCTTC	CSASRLASGYYNEQFF
TRBD2	few	TRBV29-1	TRBJ2-1	TGCAGCGTTGCGGGAGGGAAAGTTCTCGATGAGCAGTTCTTC	CSVAGGKVLDEQFF
.	.	TRBV6-5	TRBJ1-1	TGTGCCAGCAGTTACCAATCCGGGACTGAAGCTTTCTTT	CASSYQSGTEAFF
TRBD1	few	TRBV12-3/TRBV12-4	TRBJ2-2	TGTGCCAGCAGTTTAAGGCAGGGGGACGGCGGGGAGCTGTTTTTT	CASSLRQGDGGELFF
TRBD2	.	TRBV5-6	TRBJ2-1	TGTGCCAGCAGCTACGGACTAGCGGGAGATTTCTCCTACAATGACCAGTTCTTC	CASSYGLAGDFSYNDQFF
.	many	TRBV3-1	TRBJ2-3	TGTGCCAGCAGGCCAAGTCTTCCCCGGGGTACGCAGTATTTT	CASRPSLPRGTQYF
.	.	TRBV6-5	TRBJ2-2	TGTGCCAGCAGTTACCTGAACAGGGCTAACACCGGGGAGCTGTTTTTT	CASSYLNRANTGELFF
.	.	TRBV7-2	TRBJ1-4	TGTGCCAGCAGCTTAGGTCCGGGCTTATGGGAAAACCTGTTTTTT	CASSLGPGLWENLFF
.	.	TRBV5-1	TRBJ2-1	TGCGCCAGCAGCTCTTTGGCCCCTAGCAGCGAGCAGTTCTTC	CASSSLAPSSEQFF
.	few	TRBV29-1	TRBJ2-6	TGCAGCGTTGTCTGGACCCCTGGGGCCAACGTCCTGACTTTC	CSVVWTPGANVLTF
TRBD2	few	TRBV5-4	TRBJ2-7	TGTGCCAGCAGCTTGGGGGGGACTAGCGGGTTGGCGGGGTACGAGCAGTACTTC	CASSLGGTSGLAGYEQYF
TRBD1	few	TRBV7-8	TRBJ2-1	TGTGCCAGCAGCCAACAGGGGAGCTCCTACAATGAGCAGTTCTTC	CASSQQGSSYNEQFF
.	.	TRBV20-1	TRBJ2-3	TGCAGTGCTAGAGGGGCAGGGATGACAGATACGCAGTATTTT	CSARGAGMTDTQYF
TRBD2	.	TRBV12-5	TRBJ2-7	TGTGCTAGTGGTTTGTTGCGGACTAGCGGGAGTTACGAGCAGTACTTC	CASGLLRTSGSYEQYF
TRBD1	.	TRBV20-1	TRBJ2-7	TGCAGTGCTAGAGATGGTATGGGCAGGGGGAAACCCTACGAGCAGTACTTC	CSARDGMGRGKPYEQYF
TRBD2	.	TRBV6-4	TRBJ2-1	TGTGCCAGCAGCCATCCTCCTGCCGGGACTAGCGTCGGGAGCTCCTACAATGAGCAGTTCTTC	CASSHPPAGTSVGSSYNEQFF
.	.	TRBV20-1	TRBJ2-4	TGCAGTGCTAGGCGGCAGGGCGAAAACATTCAGTACTTC	CSARRQGENIQYF
TRBD2	few	TRBV3-1	TRBJ2-5	TGTGCCAGCAGCCAAGACGTTAGCGGGGGGCCGGTCGAGACCCAGTACTTC	CASSQDVSGGPVETQYF
.	.	TRBV6-5	TRBJ2-5	TGTGCCAGCAGTTACTCTCCGGCCCTTAACCAAGAGACCCAGTACTTC	CASSYSPALNQETQYF
TRBD2	few	TRBV14	TRBJ2-1	TGTGCCAGCAGCATTTCGGCGGGAGGCCCTGGGGGGCAGTTCTTC	CASSISAGGPGGQFF
TRBD2	.	TRBV10-3	TRBJ2-3	TGTGCCATCACTCCTAGCGGGACGACAGATACGCAGTATTTT	CAITPSGTTDTQYF
.	.	TRBV12-5	TRBJ1-1	TGTGCTAGTGGTTTGGAGGGGAACACTGAAGCTTTCTTT	CASGLEGNTEAFF
.	once	TRBV12-3/TRBV12-4	TRBJ2-2	TGTGCCAGCGCTTATCCCGGCGGAACCGGGGAGCCGTTTTTT	CASAYPGGTGEPFF